Sequencing of this T cell receptor beta chain was carried out in a study of blood T cell repertoires in COVID-19. TCRdb's copy holds only in-frame clones and misses some; the assay was immunoSEQ multiplex PCR. The sample has approximately 220,000 clones; around 82% are singletons. CDR1 is KGHSH, CDR2 LQKENI, per germline. Trimming shortened V by 0 bases and J by 1 base, and 13 bases separated the two germline ends. The CDR3 loop spans 17 amino acids. This clone was seen a few times. The chain is built from TRBV18 and TRBJ1-3; D might be TRBD1 (5 bases). The TCR was taken from a woman aged 35 to 49 who had been exposed to COVID-19. Sequenced: PBMCs or T cells enriched from blood (not recorded which). The CDR3 DNA reads as TGTGCCAGCTCACCACCAGGGGCCCCGACTTCTGGAAACACCATATATTTT. Translated, it gives CASSPPGAPTSGNTIYF.